This T cell receptor (beta chain) was captured in a study of a mutant IDH1 vaccine in newly diagnosed glioma. The wider study: Sex distribution of treated patients was about 62% male and about 38% female; mean age was 40.4 years. Those enrolled had earlier been treated with radiotherapy, temozolomide, or both, mostly both.

The CDR3 runs 14 residues. V lost 1 base and J 7 bases, leaving 11 bases between the germline ends. The germline CDR1 and CDR2 sequences are SGHTA and FQGNSA. Study results and limitations: Around 93% of patients showed vaccine-induced immune responses across multiple MHC alleles.

To note about this clone: What it binds is unknown.

TCRdb's table, derived via immunoSEQ multiplex PCR, lists solely in-frame clones and lacks some. In the table there are about 92,000 clones, approximately 83% of which are singletons. The time point: baseline, week 1 (first vaccination visit). The treatment: pre-vaccination baseline after standard-of-care therapy. The donors had new WHO grade 3 or 4 astrocytomas; these were IDH1-mutant and ATRX-lost. The clonotype originates from a woman between 45 and 60 years old with glioma. Specimen: PBMCs, collected from a glioma patient treated with radiotherapy, temozolomide or both. The chain combines TRBV7-2 with TRBJ1-5; D is perhaps TRBD1 (5 bases). The DNA for the CDR3 is TGTGCCAGCAGCTTAGGGGGGGTAGGGCAGCCCCAGCATTTT. Translation gives CASSLGGVGQPQHF.